This T cell receptor beta chain was recovered during a study of T cell repertoires in cytomegalovirus infection (dated by TCRdb to about 2019). In the study overall: Donor HLA type was relevant to the analysis, as public TCR beta signatures indicated carriage of CMV infection together with the matching HLA type. The paper as a whole reports these results and caveats: The ex vivo response was dominated by HLA-C-restricted CMV-specific TCR beta clonotypes, which also provided the single most frequent clonotype in two of eight donors. Carriers of CMV infection plus the relevant HLA type were discriminated by the cumulative frequency of public TCR beta family members in the study cohort and in an independent roughly 370-donor cohort.

Concerning this clonotype itself: Its antigen has not been determined. It has no much larger one-base neighbor in the sample; base qualities were not kept.

Sequencing was carried out with an Illumina HiSeq 1500. TCRdb reworked the public reads: Q25 trimming with fastp, MiXCR clone assembly, productive beta chains retained. Each entry is one CDR3 protein sequence, shown with its most common DNA and genes. The sample contains a few hundred thousand distinct CDR3 sequences, about an eighth of them found a single time. 7.5% to 10% of the sample belongs to the ten largest clones. V lost 7 bases and J lost 3 bases, and the count of bases not matched to a germline gene is 2. Taken from cysteine to phenylalanine, the CDR3 has 13 residues. Only the CDR3 part of the read is kept: 39 bases, read in frame from the first base. Taken from the germline V gene, the CDR1 and CDR2 loops are MDHEN and SYDVKM.

The rearrangement joined TRBV28 to TRBJ2-3, with 9 bases in between that match TRBD1. The sequenced material came from PBMCs. This clonotype was sampled from a human donor in good health (CMV status not recorded). Some clones in this sample may be carry-over from other donors' samples. The CDR3 here reads CASKTGGTDTQYF. The DNA reads as follows: TGTGCCAGCAAGACAGGGGGGACAGATACGCAGTATTTT. The full variable domain, completed from the reference TRBV28 and TRBJ2-3 proteins outside the CDR3, reads DVKVTQSSRYLVKRTGEKVFLECVQDMDHENMFWYRQDPGLGLRLIYFSYDVKMKEKGDIPEGYSVSREKKERFSLILESASTNQTSMYLCASKTGGTDTQYFGPGTRLTVL.